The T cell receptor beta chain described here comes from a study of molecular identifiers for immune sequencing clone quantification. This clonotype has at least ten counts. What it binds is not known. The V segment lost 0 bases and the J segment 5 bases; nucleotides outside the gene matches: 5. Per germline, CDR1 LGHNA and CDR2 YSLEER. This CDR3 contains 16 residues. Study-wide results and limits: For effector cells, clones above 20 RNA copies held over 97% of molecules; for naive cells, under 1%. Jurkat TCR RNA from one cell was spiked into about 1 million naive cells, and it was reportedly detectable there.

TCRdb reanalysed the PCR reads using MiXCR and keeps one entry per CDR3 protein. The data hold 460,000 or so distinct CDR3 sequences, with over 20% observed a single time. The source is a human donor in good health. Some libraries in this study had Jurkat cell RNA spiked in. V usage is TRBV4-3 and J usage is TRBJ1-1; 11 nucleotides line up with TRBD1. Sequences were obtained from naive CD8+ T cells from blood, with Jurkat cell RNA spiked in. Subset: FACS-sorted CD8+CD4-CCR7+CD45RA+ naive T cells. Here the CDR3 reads CASSQDWGQGVTEAFF. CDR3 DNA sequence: TGCGCCAGCAGCCAAGATTGGGGACAGGGGGTAACTGAAGCTTTCTTT.